This TCR beta chain was observed in a study of blood T cell repertoires in COVID-19. The data were produced by immunoSEQ multiplex PCR, yet TCRdb's version contains in-frame clones alone and is incomplete. The table includes some 170,000 clones, over 75% detected once. The germline CDR1 and CDR2 sequences are LGHNA and YSLEER. The CDR3 has 11 residues. V was clipped by 6 bases and J by 7 bases, with 8 bases between them. Input material: PBMCs or T cells enriched from blood (not recorded which). This chain links TRBV4-3 with TRBJ2-3; no firm D call. This TCR was recovered from a human donor with acute COVID-19. The donor label of this sample is uncertain. The CDR3 coding sequence is TGCGCCAGCAGTTCACAAAATACGCAGTATTTT. Protein: CASSSQNTQYF.